The clone carrying this TCR beta chain was counted between two and nine times. The target antigen is unknown. V lost 1 base and J lost 0, with 6 bases in between. CDR1 is SQVTM and CDR2 is ANQGSEA in the germline V gene. CDR3 length: 13 amino acids. The entry originates in a study of beta chain features in type 1 diabetes. Study outcomes and limitations: Any role of HLA type in TCRB rearrangement remained unresolved here.

TCRB transcripts that were expressed got sequenced, as all of the isolated RNA had been reverse transcribed. The method was immunoSEQ multiplex PCR; TCRdb's version includes in-frame clones alone and lacks a portion of them. The data hold 620,000 or so clones, with around a sixth observed a single time. V and J are TRBV29-1 and TRBJ1-2; D uncertain. This TCR came from a man between 18 and 29 years old in good health. Sequencing input: naive CD4+ T cells from blood. CDR3 in DNA: TGCAGCGTTGAAGTGGCACCTAACTATGGCTACACCTTC. It specifies CSVEVAPNYGYTF.